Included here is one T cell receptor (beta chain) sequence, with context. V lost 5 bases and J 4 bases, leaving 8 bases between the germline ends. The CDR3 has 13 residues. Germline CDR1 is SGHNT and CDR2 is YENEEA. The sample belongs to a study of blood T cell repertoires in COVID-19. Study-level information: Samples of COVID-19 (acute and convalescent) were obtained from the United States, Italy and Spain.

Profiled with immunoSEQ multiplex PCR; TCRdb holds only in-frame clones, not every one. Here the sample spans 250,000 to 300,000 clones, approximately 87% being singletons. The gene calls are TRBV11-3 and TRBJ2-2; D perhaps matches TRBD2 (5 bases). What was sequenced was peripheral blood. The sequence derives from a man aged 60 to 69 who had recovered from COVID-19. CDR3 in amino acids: CASSDRGTGELFF. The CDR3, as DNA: TGTGCCAGCAGCGATCGGGGCACCGGGGAGCTGTTTTTT.